The 2 T cell receptor beta chains below come from one sample, sequenced in a study of T cells after yellow fever vaccination. TCRdb passed the 5' RACE reads through MiXCR, listing each CDR3 protein once. This table has about 160,000 distinct CDR3 sequences, 6% to 7.5% appearing once. The sample consisted of CD4+ T cells sorted from PBMCs, taken 4 to 5 days after the first yellow fever vaccination. These receptors came from a man between 18 and 35 years old who received the YFV17D yellow fever vaccine.

This clonotype was picked up many times. The chain uses TRBV9 and TRBJ2-5; D remains unclear. The CDR3 sequence is 14 residues long. CDR1 is SGDLS, CDR2 YYNGEE, per germline. V lost 0 bases, J lost 4 bases, and 10 bases lay in between. The CDR3 DNA sequence: TGTGCCAGCAGCGTAGTTGACACCCCAGAGACCCAGTACTTC. This encodes CASSVVDTPETQYF.

The chain links TRBV19 to TRBJ1-2, with 10 bases aligning to TRBD1. Per the germline V gene, CDR1 is LNHDA and CDR2 is SQIVND (reference sequence). The CDR3 sequence is 16 residues long. J was trimmed by 4 bases and V by 8 bases; bases with no gene match: 13. The CDR3 DNA sequence: TGTGCCAGTGAAAACTCCCGGGACAGGGGTTCCTATGGCTACACCTTC. As protein: CASENSRDRGSYGYTF.